The clone carrying this T cell receptor beta chain has a single count. The antigen remains undetermined. Profiled with immunoSEQ multiplex PCR; TCRdb holds only in-frame clones, not every one. Among around 110,000 clones listed, about 86% were seen once. This specimen comes from a study of T cell responses to AZD1222 COVID-19 vaccine. Study-level findings and limits: Just a handful of people given AZD1222 tested seropositive at baseline.

This clonotype was obtained from an adult in good health. The sample was peripheral blood, taken on day 0 of AZD1222 vaccination.

CDR3 protein: CASSIGLLRTDTQYF. CDR3 nucleotide sequence: TGTGCCAGTAGTATCGGGTTATTAAGAACAGATACGCAGTATTTT. The chain uses TRBV19 and TRBJ2-3; D unresolved. V dropped 3 bases and J dropped 3 bases, with 13 bases sitting between them. Germline assignment: CDR1 LNHDA and CDR2 SQIVND (reference sequence). This CDR3 is 15 amino acids long. The whole variable domain, remainder taken from reference TRBV19 and TRBJ2-3, is DGGITQSPKYLFRKEGQNVTLSCEQNLNHDAMYWYRQDPGQGLRLIYYSQIVNDFQKGDIAEGYSVSREKKESFPLTVTSAQKNPTAFYLCASSIGLLRTDTQYFGPGTRLTVL.